One sample yielded the 17 T cell receptor beta chains listed below, sequenced in a study of blood T cell repertoires in COVID-19. Only in-frame clones appear in the TCRdb table, and some are missing; sequencing was by immunoSEQ multiplex PCR. There are roughly 240,000 clones in the sample; about 91% occur only once, and just over 2.5% lies in the top ten. The sequencing input was PBMCs or T cells enriched from blood (not recorded which). The receptors were gathered from a young woman with acute COVID-19.

CDR3 loop: CASRPRDSFQPQHF. In DNA, the CDR3 is TGTGCCAGCAGGCCACGGGACAGTTTTCAGCCCCAGCATTTT. The V gene is TRBV2, the J gene TRBJ1-5; 7 bases line up with TRBD1. This CDR3 comprises 14 residues. V lost 6 bases and J lost 6; bases outside the gene matches: 8. Germline CDR1 SNHLY, CDR2 FYNNEI.

This clone was seen at least ten times. V and J are TRBV14 and TRBJ1-1; D unclear. The CDR3 sequence is 14 residues long. V lost 4 bases to trimming and J lost 1 base, with 10 bases between them. Germline V gene lookup returns CDR1 SGHDN and CDR2 FVKESK. The CDR3 DNA follows: TGTGCCAGCAGCCGTCGGCTAGGGAACACTGAAGCTTTCTTT. Translating gives CASSRRLGNTEAFF. The full variable domain, in which reference TRBV14 and TRBJ1-1 provide the parts outside the CDR3, is EAGVTQFPSHSVIEKGQTVTLRCDPISGHDNLYWYRRVMGKEIKFLLHFVKESKQDESGMPNNRFLAERTGGTYSTLKVQPAELEDSGVYFCASSRRLGNTEAFFGQGTRLTVV.

The chain is built from TRBV5-1 and TRBJ1-4, with D unclear. The CDR3 length is 16 residues. The V gene's germline CDR1 is SGHRS and CDR2 YFSETQ. V lost 0 bases and J lost 4, with 13 bases in between. CDR3 sequence reads: CASSLDSLGNNEKLFF. The CDR3 DNA sequence: TGCGCCAGCAGCTTGGACAGTTTGGGTAATAATGAAAAACTGTTTTTT. The full variable domain, in which reference TRBV5-1 and TRBJ1-4 provide the parts outside the CDR3, is KAGVTQTPRYLIKTRGQQVTLSCSPISGHRSVSWYQQTPGQGLQFLFEYFSETQRNKGNFPGRFSGRQFSNSRSEMNVSTLELGDSALYLCASSLDSLGNNEKLFFGSGTQLSVL.

The gene calls are TRBV3-1 (or the pseudogene TRBV3-2) and TRBJ1-5; D is unresolved. Germline loops: CDR1 LGHDT, CDR2 YNNKEL (reference sequence). This CDR3 is 14 amino acids long. Trimming pared 0 bases from V and 4 bases from J, leaving 7 bases between. The CDR3 sequence is CASSQEWENQPQHF. CDR3 sequence (DNA): TGTGCCAGCAGCCAAGAATGGGAGAATCAGCCCCAGCATTTT.

The V call is TRBV5-8, the J call TRBJ2-5; 9 nucleotides line up with TRBD1. This CDR3 contains 16 residues. Germline lookup yields CDR1 SGHTS and CDR2 YDEGEE. With 0 bases clipped from V and 5 bases from J, the junction kept 8 bases outside the gene matches. The chain's CDR3 is CASSLVGTGLWETQYF. The CDR3 DNA follows: TGTGCCAGCAGCTTGGTAGGGACAGGGCTTTGGGAGACCCAGTACTTC.

V gene TRBV5-4 combines with J gene TRBJ1-2, with TRBD1 matching 11 bases. This CDR3 spans 16 amino acids. The V segment lost 4 bases and the J segment 5 bases; nucleotides outside the gene matches: 10. Germline V gene lookup returns CDR1 SGHNT and CDR2 YYREEE (reference sequence). The CDR3 sequence: CASSAAGTGGYYGYTF. The CDR3 DNA sequence: TGTGCCAGCAGCGCCGCCGGGACAGGGGGTTATTATGGCTACACCTTC. The full variable domain, with the rest looked up from reference TRBV5-4 and TRBJ1-2, is ETGVTQSPTHLIKTRGQQVTLRCSSQSGHNTVSWYQQALGQGPQFIFQYYREEENGRGNFPPRFSGLQFPNYSSELNVNALELDDSALYLCASSAAGTGGYYGYTFGSGTRLTVV.

This clone was detected once. This chain links TRBV9 with TRBJ2-7; 9 bases align to TRBD1. This CDR3 contains 16 residues. V dropped 4 bases and J dropped 6; count of bases not matched to a gene: 14. Germline CDR1 and CDR2: SGDLS and YYNGEE. The CDR3 bases are TGTGCCAGCAGCTTAGCCGACAGGGGGGCTCTCGGCGAGCAGTACTTC. Its protein is CASSLADRGALGEQYF.

The chain is built from TRBV2 and TRBJ1-2; no firm D call. V was clipped by 7 bases and J by 4 bases, with 10 bases between them. Germline V gives CDR1 SNHLY, CDR2 FYNNEI. The CDR3 extends over 12 amino acids. The CDR3, as DNA: TGTGCCAGCATCGTACAGATCTATGGCTACACCTTC. Translating it yields CASIVQIYGYTF.

The gene calls are TRBV6-5 and TRBJ1-1; 8 bases map to TRBD1. CDR1 and CDR2 from the germline V gene are MNHEY and SVGAGI. This CDR3 has 15 residues. V was clipped by 2 bases and J by 4 bases; unmatched bases: 6. The DNA for the CDR3 is TGTGCCAGCAGTTACGAGCAGGGGGCTATCACTGAAGCTTTCTTT. The encoded protein is CASSYEQGAITEAFF.

The V call is TRBV11-2, the J call TRBJ1-4; TRBD1 aligns across 7 bases. J gave up 8 bases and V 2 bases, and 8 bases lay outside the gene matches. Germline assignment: CDR1 SGHAT and CDR2 FQNNGV. The CDR3 covers 15 residues. This CDR3 reads CASSLITGVGEKLFF. CDR3 bases: TGTGCCAGCAGCTTAATCACAGGGGTGGGCGAAAAACTGTTTTTT.

The chain uses TRBV4-1 and TRBJ2-5; 8 bases are a match to TRBD1. Germline CDR1 is MGHRA and CDR2 is YSYEKL. The CDR3 loop spans 15 amino acids. The V gene end was trimmed by 3 bases and the J gene end by 5 bases; junction bases not matched to a gene: 8. CDR3 sequence (DNA): TGCGCCAGCAGCCACGAAGCGCAGGGGGCGGAGACCCAGTACTTC. This codes for CASSHEAQGAETQYF.

This chain connects TRBV6-6 to TRBJ2-2; D not resolved. Germline CDR1 is MNHNY and CDR2 is SVGAGI (reference sequence). CDR3 length equals 16 residues. V was trimmed by 0 bases and J by 1 base, leaving 9 bases between them. CDR3 amino acids: CASSYSLGENTGELFF. As DNA, the CDR3 is TGTGCCAGCAGTTACTCTTTGGGCGAGAACACCGGGGAGCTGTTTTTT.

The genes are TRBV15 and TRBJ1-5; maybe TRBD1 (5 bases). Trimming left V 0 bases short and J 4 bases short, with 10 bases between. Germline values: CDR1 LNHNV, CDR2 YYDKDF (reference sequence). The length of the CDR3 is 15 residues. The CDR3 DNA is TGTGCCACCAGCAGAGACAGGGTGGTGAATCAGCCCCAGCATTTT. Its translation is CATSRDRVVNQPQHF.

This chain connects TRBV5-8 to TRBJ2-5, with a possible D match to TRBD1 (5 bases). This CDR3 comprises 13 residues. The V end was cut by 1 base, the J end by 9 bases, with 13 bases between. Germline CDR1 reads SGHTS; CDR2 reads YDEGEE. The CDR3 coding sequence is TGTGCCAGCAGCTTGCCCAGGGTTTCCTCCCAGTACTTC. Amino acid sequence: CASSLPRVSSQYF.

V gene TRBV4-1 combines with J gene TRBJ1-2; TRBD1 is a possible D gene (5 bases). Germline-derived CDR1 and CDR2 are MGHRA and YSYEKL. CDR3 size: 16 residues. V dropped 0 bases and J dropped 8 bases, with 19 bases sitting between them. The CDR3: CASSQDPGGSLKGYTF. The CDR3 DNA follows: TGCGCCAGCAGCCAAGATCCGGGGGGGAGTCTAAAGGGCTACACCTTC.

This clone was counted once. V gene TRBV23-1 combines with J gene TRBJ1-2; 9 nucleotides match TRBD1. TRBV23-1 is placed among ORFs of uncertain function. Trimming at V came to 6 bases and at J to 0 bases, leaving 11 bases not matched to a gene. The CDR3 length is 17 residues. This CDR3 reads CASSPTRTGDSNYGYTF. The CDR3 DNA reads TGCGCCAGCAGCCCTACAAGGACAGGGGATTCTAACTATGGCTACACCTTC.

This clone was counted a single time. The rearrangement links TRBV7-8 to TRBJ1-3; D perhaps matches TRBD1 (5 bases). The CDR3 contains 16 residues. CDR1 and CDR2 from the germline V gene are SGHVS and FQNEAQ. V lost 2 bases to trimming and J lost 2 bases, with 13 bases between them. The CDR3 sequence: CASSLRAGRPGNTIYF. The CDR3 nucleotides are TGTGCCAGCAGCTTAAGGGCAGGGCGTCCTGGAAACACCATATATTTT.